Following are 32 T cell receptor beta chains from one sample sequenced in a study of technical replicates of blood from a few donors. Generated by immunoSEQ multiplex PCR, the TCRdb table keeps only in-frame clones and is missing some. The data contain about 68,000 clones, about 97% of them seen just once; the ten biggest clones take up roughly 0.26%. The sequenced sample was T cells isolated from PBMCs. These TCRs come from a human donor in good health.

For the CDR3, the DNA is TGCAGCGTTGACGAAAGGACCGGGACAGGGGAGTTCTTC. Translation: CSVDERTGTGEFF. The chain combines TRBV29-1 with TRBJ2-1; 10 nucleotides align to TRBD1. J gave up 14 bases and V 3 bases, and 10 bases lay outside the gene matches. The germline CDR1 and CDR2 sequences are SQVTM and ANQGSEA. There are 13 residues in the CDR3.

V and J are TRBV9 and TRBJ2-7; 8 bases map to TRBD1. There are 15 residues in the CDR3. V gave up 0 bases and J gave up 1 base; unmatched junction bases: 3. Germline values: CDR1 SGDLS, CDR2 YYNGEE. Here the CDR3 DNA reads TGTGCCAGCAGCGTAGCTGGACAGGGTTCCTACGAGCAGTACTTC. Its translation: CASSVAGQGSYEQYF.

The rearrangement links TRBV11-3 to TRBJ2-1, with D maybe TRBD1 (5 bases). V dropped 7 bases and J dropped 2 bases, with 12 bases sitting between them. The germline gives CDR1 SGHNT, CDR2 YENEEA. The CDR3 runs 14 residues. The CDR3 coding sequence is TGTGCCAGCACTCCGACAGTGGCCTACAATGAGCAGTTCTTC. This codes for CASTPTVAYNEQFF.

The rearrangement uses TRBV5-8 and TRBJ2-1; 7 bases align to TRBD2. The J segment lost 0 bases and the V segment lost 4 bases, leaving 4 bases of the junction unmatched. The CDR3 is 15 residues long. Germline-derived CDR1 and CDR2 are SGHTS and YDEGEE. As DNA, the CDR3 is TGTGCCAGCAGCCCGGGACTATCCTCCTACAATGAGCAGTTCTTC. Protein sequence: CASSPGLSSYNEQFF.

The chain couples TRBV29-1 to TRBJ2-6, with 7 bases lining up with TRBD1. Germline CDR1 and CDR2: SQVTM and ANQGSEA. This CDR3 contains 16 residues. Trimming at V came to 7 bases and at J to 0 bases, leaving 9 bases not matched to a gene. The CDR3 loop reads CSGRQGCFSGANVLTF. The CDR3 DNA reads TGCAGCGGGAGACAGGGTTGTTTCTCTGGGGCCAACGTCCTGACTTTC.

The chain recombines TRBV29-1 with TRBJ1-5; perhaps TRBD1 as D (6 bases). The ends were cut back, 4 bases at V and 3 bases at J, with 10 bases in the middle. The length of the CDR3 is 13 residues. Germline values: CDR1 SQVTM, CDR2 ANQGSEA. The CDR3 sequence: CSVGGRDNQPQHF. The CDR3 DNA reads TGCAGCGTTGGGGGGCGAGACAATCAGCCCCAGCATTTT.

The chain combines TRBV27 with TRBJ1-2; tentatively, D is TRBD1 (5 bases). Germline lookup yields CDR1 MNHEY and CDR2 SMNVEV (reference sequence). This CDR3 has 14 amino acids. V was clipped by 4 bases and J by 6 bases, with 15 bases between them. CDR3 loop: CASSYTQGINGYTF. The CDR3 bases are TGTGCCAGCAGTTATACGCAGGGAATCAATGGCTACACCTTC.

The chain couples TRBV9 to TRBJ1-4; 10 bases agree with TRBD1. The germline CDR1 and CDR2 sequences are SGDLS and YYNGEE. The ends lost 4 bases at V and 7 bases at J; junction bases unmatched: 13. This CDR3 is 17 amino acids long. The CDR3 nucleotides read TGTGCCAGCAGCCCTTTCGGGGGGACAGGGGTTTTTGAAAAACTGTTTTTT. Translating gives CASSPFGGTGVFEKLFF.

This chain uses TRBV9 with TRBJ1-2; D is perhaps TRBD1 (5 bases). The CDR3 length is 14 residues. Germline CDR1 and CDR2: SGDLS and YYNGEE. The ends were cut back, 3 bases at V and 8 bases at J, with 17 bases in the middle. CDR3 loop: CASSAPIQGKGYTF. The CDR3 region has the DNA TGTGCCAGCAGCGCCCCAATCCAGGGAAAGGGCTACACCTTC.

This chain links TRBV10-3 with TRBJ1-1; D is unresolved. Trimming left V 7 bases short and J 5 bases short, with 14 bases between. The CDR3 has 13 residues. Germline V gene data show CDR1 as ENHRY and CDR2 as SYGVKD. The CDR3 is CAINTNSGTEAFF. DNA of the CDR3: TGTGCCATCAATACTAATTCGGGAACTGAAGCTTTCTTT.

The V gene is TRBV4-2, the J gene TRBJ2-3; the match to TRBD2 covers 13 bases. The germline V gene encodes CDR1 LGHNA and CDR2 YNFKEQ. V lost 0 bases and J lost 0; bases outside the gene matches: 3. The CDR3 loop spans 18 amino acids. The CDR3, as DNA: TGTGCCAGCAGCCAAGATTTGACTAGCGGGGGGAGCACAGATACGCAGTATTTT. The encoded protein is CASSQDLTSGGSTDTQYF.

The chain links TRBV19 to TRBJ2-7; D ambiguous. Germline assignment: CDR1 LNHDA and CDR2 SQIVND (reference sequence). The CDR3 covers 13 residues. V was shortened by 10 bases and J by 3 bases, with 16 bases between the two germline ends. The CDR3 DNA reads as TGTGCCACCAAAACGGGTAATAGCTACGAGCAGTACTTC. This codes for CATKTGNSYEQYF.

This clone came up once. This chain connects TRBV29-1 to TRBJ2-7; 7 bases fit TRBD1. Unmatched junction bases numbered 6, after V lost 8 bases and J lost 2 bases. CDR3 length equals 12 residues. CDR1 and CDR2 (germline): SQVTM, ANQGSEA. The CDR3 DNA follows: TGCAGCTCCCGGGACAGTACCTACGAGCAGTACTTC. It yields the protein CSSRDSTYEQYF.

This chain connects TRBV4-1 to TRBJ2-4; no definite D call. The CDR3 runs to 15 residues. Germline V CDR1 and CDR2: MGHRA, YSYEKL. The ends were cut back, 0 bases at V and 7 bases at J, with 13 bases in the middle. The CDR3 DNA is TGCGCCAGCAGCCAAGAAACGGTTTTCTCGAACATTCAGTACTTC. Amino acid sequence: CASSQETVFSNIQYF.

In its sample, this clone was seen once. This rearrangement joins TRBV4-3 to TRBJ2-1, with a possible D match to TRBD2 (5 bases). The V end was cut by 8 bases, the J end by 8 bases, with 22 bases between. This CDR3 contains 15 residues. Germline CDR1 and CDR2: LGHNA and YSLEER. This CDR3 is CASGFIGGSSDEQFF. The DNA of the CDR3 is TGCGCCAGCGGGTTTATAGGAGGCAGCAGCGATGAGCAGTTCTTC.

The CDR3 DNA follows: TGCGCCAGCAGCCAAGATGGCACCCAGGGCGAGCAGTACTTC. Translating it yields CASSQDGTQGEQYF. The J gene is TRBJ2-7, the V gene TRBV4-1, with TRBD1 as a possible D gene (5 bases). Trimming removed 0 bases from V and 6 bases from J, with 12 bases in between. CDR3 length equals 14 residues. CDR1 and CDR2 (germline): MGHRA, YSYEKL.

This clone was seen a single time. The same CDR3 can be traced to other DNA sequences in this sample. The chain employs TRBV29-1 and TRBJ2-3; 8 bases agree with TRBD1. This CDR3 comprises 14 residues. V was pared by 1 base and J by 2 bases, with 2 bases of the junction left unmatched. Germline assignment: CDR1 SQVTM and CDR2 ANQGSEA. CDR3 DNA sequence: TGCAGCGTTGAAGGACAGGGGTACACAGATACGCAGTATTTT. Translation: CSVEGQGYTDTQYF.

The V call is TRBV19, the J call TRBJ2-7; D perhaps matches TRBD2 (6 bases). The V end lost 5 bases, the J end lost 2 bases, and 22 bases lay between the germline ends. Germline assignment: CDR1 LNHDA and CDR2 SQIVND (reference sequence). The CDR3 spans 17 residues. The CDR3 loop reads CASSPGVLSVATYEQYF. In nucleotides, the CDR3 is TGTGCCAGTAGTCCGGGAGTATTATCTGTGGCAACCTACGAGCAGTACTTC.

This clone was observed once. The DNA of the CDR3 is TGTGCCAGCAGTGAAGGGACAGGGGCCGGGGAGCTGTTTTTT. Amino acid sequence: CASSEGTGAGELFF. The chain recombines TRBV6-1 with TRBJ2-2, with TRBD1 identical over 9 bases. Losses at the gene ends were 1 base for V and 6 bases for J; bases not matched to a gene: 0. Germline assignment: CDR1 MNHNS and CDR2 SASEGT. The CDR3 spans 14 residues.

This chain joins TRBV6-5 and TRBJ2-7; possible D gene TRBD2, 6 bases. CDR3 length equals 14 residues. CDR1 MNHEY and CDR2 SVGAGI come from the germline V gene. V gave up 3 bases and J gave up 3 bases, with 12 bases separating them. CDR3 bases: TGTGCCAGCAGTTATTCCGGGACTCACTACGAGCAGTACTTC. Translation: CASSYSGTHYEQYF.

This clone is a singleton in its sample. V usage is TRBV7-2 and J usage is TRBJ2-1; weak D call: TRBD2 (6 bases). CDR3 size: 14 residues. The germline CDR1 and CDR2 sequences are SGHTA and FQGNSA. V lost 4 bases to trimming and J lost 4 bases, with 11 bases between them. For the CDR3, the DNA is TGTGCCAGCAGCTCAGATGGGGGGTACAATGAGCAGTTCTTC. It encodes CASSSDGGYNEQFF. Variable domain in full (rest from reference TRBV7-2 and TRBJ2-1): GAGVSQSPSNKVTEKGKDVELRCDPISGHTALYWYRQSLGQGLEFLIYFQGNSAPDKSGLPSDRFSAERTGGSVSTLTIQRTQQEDSAVYLCASSSDGGYNEQFFGPGTRLTVL.

The rearrangement joins TRBV6-5 to TRBJ2-3; possible D gene TRBD2, 5 bases. V lost 0 bases and J 4 bases, leaving 8 bases between the germline ends. The CDR3 covers 14 residues. The germline V gene encodes CDR1 MNHEY and CDR2 SVGAGI. CDR3 nucleotide sequence: TGTGCCAGCAGTTACTCACGAGCGGCAGATACGCAGTATTTT. Encoded protein: CASSYSRAADTQYF.

The chain carries TRBV9 and TRBJ2-5, with TRBD1 as a possible D gene (6 bases). Deletions cut 2 bases from V and 3 bases from J, with 14 bases between. This CDR3 has 15 residues. Germline lookup yields CDR1 SGDLS and CDR2 YYNGEE. This CDR3 is CASSVSGTSEETQYF. Here the CDR3 DNA reads TGTGCCAGCAGCGTCTCCGGGACATCCGAAGAGACCCAGTACTTC. Variable domain in full (rest from reference TRBV9 and TRBJ2-5): DSGVTQTPKHLITATGQRVTLRCSPRSGDLSVYWYQQSLDQGLQFLIQYYNGEERAKGNILERFSAQQFPDLHSELNLSSLELGDSALYFCASSVSGTSEETQYFGPGTRLLVL.

This chain uses TRBV5-4 with TRBJ2-4, with D maybe TRBD2 (6 bases). The CDR3 length is 14 residues. The germline gives CDR1 SGHNT, CDR2 YYREEE (reference sequence). V lost 6 bases to trimming and J lost 5 bases, with 15 bases between them. In DNA, the CDR3 is TGTGCCAGCACCATCCGAGGGGAGGAAAACATTCAGTACTTC. Translating gives CASTIRGEENIQYF.

The chain links TRBV2 to TRBJ1-4, with D unresolved. V lost 8 bases to trimming and J lost 8 bases, with 12 bases between them. Germline V gene lookup returns CDR1 SNHLY and CDR2 FYNNEI. The CDR3 consists of 12 residues. This chain's CDR3 is CASQTTAEKLFF. CDR3 in DNA: TGTGCCAGCCAAACGACTGCGGAAAAACTGTTTTTT.

The chain recombines TRBV6-1 with TRBJ1-1; D is undetermined. CDR1 MNHNS and CDR2 SASEGT come from the germline V gene. This CDR3 contains 15 residues. V was cut by 5 bases and J by 0 bases, with 13 bases left in between. CDR3 protein: CASSWHADMNTEAFF. CDR3 bases: TGTGCCAGCAGTTGGCACGCTGACATGAACACTGAAGCTTTCTTT.

The rearrangement uses TRBV28 and TRBJ2-7; 9 bases are shared with TRBD1. V lost 5 bases to trimming and J lost 6 bases; unmatched junction nucleotides: 5. The germline V gene encodes CDR1 MDHEN and CDR2 SYDVKM. The CDR3 totals 13 residues. CDR3: CASSPPDRGEQYF. The CDR3 DNA follows: TGTGCCAGCAGTCCCCCGGACAGGGGCGAGCAGTACTTC.

The chain couples TRBV10-3 to TRBJ1-5; 9 bases match TRBD1. J lost 4 bases, V lost 8 bases, and 3 bases had no gene match. The CDR3 runs to 13 residues. The germline V gene encodes CDR1 ENHRY and CDR2 SYGVKD. The CDR3 region has the DNA TGTGCCATCTCTGGGACAGGGAATCAGCCCCAGCATTTT. It codes for CAISGTGNQPQHF.

This clone has a single count. The chain joins TRBV25-1 to TRBJ1-2, with 7 nucleotides matching TRBD1. CDR3 length equals 16 residues. In germline, CDR1 is MGHDK, CDR2 SYGVNS. Trimming removed 0 bases from V and 8 bases from J; junction bases left unmatched: 12. The CDR3 region has the DNA TGTGCCAGCAGTGAATACGGACAGGAACAGTTGAGAGGCTACACCTTC. Its translation is CASSEYGQEQLRGYTF.

The chain recombines TRBV7-2 with TRBJ2-7; D may be TRBD2 (6 bases). V lost 2 bases and J 0 bases, leaving 17 bases between the germline ends. CDR1 is SGHTA, CDR2 FQGNSA, per germline. CDR3 length equals 17 residues. The CDR3 DNA is TGTGCCAGCAGCTTAAGGCCCTGGGACGGGGGCTCCTACGAGCAGTACTTC. Its protein is CASSLRPWDGGSYEQYF.

The chain is built from TRBV6-5 and TRBJ1-1, with D possibly being TRBD1 (6 bases). Trimming pared 4 bases from V and 1 base from J, leaving 10 bases between. The germline V gene encodes CDR1 MNHEY and CDR2 SVGAGI. CDR3 length: 14 residues. As DNA, the CDR3 is TGTGCCAGCAGTTTCTACAGGGAGAACACTGAAGCTTTCTTT. This translates into CASSFYRENTEAFF.

CDR3 in DNA: TGTGCCAGCAGCAAAGAGAAGGGGCACAGCACCGGGGAGCTGTTTTTT. Residues: CASSKEKGHSTGELFF. V is TRBV21-1 and J is TRBJ2-2; whether TRBD1, the table's D call, matches the DNA was not checked. TRBV21-1 is a recognized pseudogene. The CDR3 is 16 amino acids.